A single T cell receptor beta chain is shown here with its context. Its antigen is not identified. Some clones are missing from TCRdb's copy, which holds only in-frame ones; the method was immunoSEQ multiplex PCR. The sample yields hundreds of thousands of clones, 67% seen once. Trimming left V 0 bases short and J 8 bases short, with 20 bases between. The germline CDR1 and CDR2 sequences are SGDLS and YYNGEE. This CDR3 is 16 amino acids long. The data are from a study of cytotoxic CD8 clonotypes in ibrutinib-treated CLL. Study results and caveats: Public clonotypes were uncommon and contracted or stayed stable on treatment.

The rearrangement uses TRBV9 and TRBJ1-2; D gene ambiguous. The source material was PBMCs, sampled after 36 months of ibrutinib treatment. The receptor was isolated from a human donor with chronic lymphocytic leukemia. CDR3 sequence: CASSVDLRTVFQGYTF. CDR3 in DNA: TGTGCCAGCAGCGTAGACCTCAGGACGGTGTTTCAGGGCTACACCTTC.